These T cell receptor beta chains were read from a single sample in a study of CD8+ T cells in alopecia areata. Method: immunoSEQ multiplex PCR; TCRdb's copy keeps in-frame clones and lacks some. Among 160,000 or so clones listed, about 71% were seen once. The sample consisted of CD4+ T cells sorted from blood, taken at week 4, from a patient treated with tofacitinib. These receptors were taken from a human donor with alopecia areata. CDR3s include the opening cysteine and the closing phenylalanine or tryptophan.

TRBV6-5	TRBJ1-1	CASVRGSGNTEAFF
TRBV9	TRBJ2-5	CASSVVASGGETQYF
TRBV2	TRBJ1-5	CASSEDQGTNQPQHF
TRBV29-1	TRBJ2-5	CSVRGETQYF
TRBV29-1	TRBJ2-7	CSVGYDPYEQYF
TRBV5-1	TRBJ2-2	CASSLAGVNTGELFF
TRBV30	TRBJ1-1	CAWSRLRENTEAFF
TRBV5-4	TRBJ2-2	CASSWKGELFF
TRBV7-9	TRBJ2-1	CASSLRSDRVAEQFF
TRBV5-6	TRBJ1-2	CASSLTRGGGYTF